These T cell receptor beta chains were read from a single sample in a study of blood T cell repertoires in COVID-19. The table came from immunoSEQ multiplex PCR; TCRdb's copy has only in-frame clones and leaves some out. In the table there are around 20,000 clones, 88% of which are singletons. Sequencing was done on a sample of PBMCs or T cells enriched from blood (not recorded which). These receptors all stem from a woman in her twenties or thirties who had recovered from COVID-19. Both conserved end residues are trimmed from each CDR3. The D gene is left open where the match is weak.

TRBV10-3	13	TRBJ1-6	-	AIRPGLEGNSPLH
TRBV6-5	11	TRBJ2-1	-	ASSYGQNNEQF
TRBV7-2	14	TRBJ2-1	-	ASSSARAGNHDEQF
TRBV10-3	14	TRBJ1-2	-	AIGDSTGDPNYGYT
TRBV6-1	10	TRBJ2-7	-	ASSEAGGEQY
TRBV6-4	10	TRBJ1-1	-	ASRRTGGRAF
TRBV7-2	12	TRBJ1-5	TRBD1	ASSRDRSNQPQH
TRBV19	13	TRBJ2-5	TRBD1	ASSIRTGGKETQY
TRBV25-1	14	TRBJ1-2	-	ASSEYFSLQAGGYT
TRBV2	11	TRBJ1-5	-	ASNRGSNQPQH
TRBV7-9	13	TRBJ1-5	-	ASSPGDYSNQPQH
TRBV2	11	TRBJ2-5	-	ASISGGSETQY
TRBV30	10	TRBJ2-1	-	AWSLVNNEQF
TRBV2	11	TRBJ1-1	-	ASSAGGSGEAF
TRBV18	9	TRBJ2-1	-	ASSRYSEQF
TRBV5-1	14	TRBJ2-1	-	ASTRLASSSYNEQF
TRBV6-5	13	TRBJ2-7	-	ASSRSRVNSYEQY
TRBV5-1	13	TRBJ2-7	TRBD1	ASSLGQGPSYEQY
TRBV12-3/TRBV12-4	11	TRBJ1-2	-	ASSLQGAYGYT
TRBV30	10	TRBJ2-2	-	AWNTNTGELF
TRBV7-3	13	TRBJ2-1	TRBD2	ASSQSGGAVDEQF
TRBV19	11	TRBJ1-1	-	ASSFQGSTEAF
TRBV5-1	13	TRBJ1-6	TRBD1	ASSLLGDSNSPLH
TRBV28	13	TRBJ2-5	-	ASSPRTRGAETQY
TRBV11-3	10	TRBJ2-7	-	ASSLDRGEQY
TRBV7-3	14	TRBJ2-3	TRBD2	ASSLTGTSGQDTQY
TRBV13	13	TRBJ1-6	TRBD1	ASSLSGGYNSPLH
TRBV7-3	11	TRBJ2-3	-	ASSLYDEGTQY
TRBV6-2/TRBV6-3	14	TRBJ1-2	-	ASSYGGVGVQVGYT
TRBV6-5	11	TRBJ2-7	-	ASSYSFLSEQY
TRBV10-1	13	TRBJ1-6	-	ASSDAGDYNSPLH
TRBV24-1	10	TRBJ2-7	-	ATSNPRGEQY
TRBV19	13	TRBJ2-2	-	ASSIVTGNTGELF
TRBV12-3/TRBV12-4	10	TRBJ2-1	-	ASSFSRYEQF
TRBV5-1	13	TRBJ2-1	-	ASSLGGDHYNEQF
TRBV7-2	12	TRBJ2-1	TRBD2	ASSQRGGHDEQF
TRBV12-3/TRBV12-4	9	TRBJ2-7	TRBD1	ASRTGFEQY
TRBV11-3	13	TRBJ1-1	TRBD1	ASSLTGGDSTEAF
TRBV19	14	TRBJ1-1	-	ASSADRWGGNTEAF
TRBV9	11	TRBJ1-1	-	ASSVAVNTEAF
TRBV12-3/TRBV12-4	11	TRBJ2-7	-	ASSSSPEPEQY
TRBV7-2	14	TRBJ1-6	TRBD1	ASSSVGGQAYSPLH
TRBV5-1	15	TRBJ2-7	TRBD2	ASSQGGLAGKLYEQY
TRBV9	12	TRBJ1-3	-	ASSVAAAGNTIY
TRBV6-5	11	TRBJ1-1	-	ASTNGGSTEAF
TRBV6-5	13	TRBJ1-5	-	ASRARSVQGQPQH
TRBV5-6	11	TRBJ2-7	-	ASRTGSSYEQY
TRBV11-3	13	TRBJ2-1	TRBD2	ASSDGGGAYNEQF
TRBV13	10	TRBJ1-1	-	ASSENRYEAF
TRBV6-4	14	TRBJ2-2	TRBD2	ASSEASGVNTGELF
TRBV27	14	TRBJ1-1	TRBD1	ASSLTGQTMNTEAF
TRBV5-1	13	TRBJ2-3	-	ASSFGGGNTDTQY